The 21 T cell receptor beta chains below were found in one sample sequenced in a study of control samples from healthy donors and cancer patients. The table came from immunoSEQ multiplex PCR; TCRdb's copy has only in-frame clones and leaves some out. The sample yields 65,000 to 85,000 clones, more than 75% seen once. The specimen sequenced was PBMCs. The source is a woman in her forties or fifties with head and neck cancer.

The gene calls are TRBV5-5 and TRBJ1-4; D is unclear. The germline gives CDR1 SGHKS, CDR2 YYEKEE (reference sequence). The CDR3 sequence is 13 residues long. Trimming took off 3 bases at V and 6 bases at J, with 9 bases between the two ends. CDR3 residues: CASSSGPDEKLFF. The CDR3 DNA follows: TGTGCCAGCAGCTCGGGCCCTGATGAAAAACTGTTTTTT.

The sample holds one count of this clone. In the same sample, other DNA sequences code for this CDR3. The V gene is TRBV2, the J gene TRBJ2-7, with TRBD2 matching over 9 bases. The CDR3 totals 15 residues. CDR1 and CDR2 (germline): SNHLY, FYNNEI. With V trimmed by 1 base and J by 5 bases, 6 bases remained unmatched. The CDR3 region is CASSEGGRGGNEQYF. CDR3 nucleotides: TGTGCCAGCAGTGAAGGGGGGCGGGGGGGAAACGAGCAGTACTTC.

The chain is built from TRBV7-2 and TRBJ2-3; D remains ambiguous. V was trimmed by 8 bases and J by 2 bases, leaving 8 bases between them. The CDR3 sequence is 12 residues long. Germline values: CDR1 SGHTA, CDR2 FQGNSA. The CDR3 region is CASGGYTDTQYF. As DNA, the CDR3 is TGTGCCAGCGGCGGATACACAGATACGCAGTATTTT.

The table lists this clone with a count of one. V is TRBV5-6 and J is TRBJ2-7; 7 bases line up with TRBD2. The CDR3 totals 14 residues. V lost 3 bases to trimming and J lost 7 bases; unmatched junction nucleotides: 10. Germline V gene data show CDR1 as SGHDT and CDR2 as YYEEEE. The chain's CDR3 is CASSSGTTEVEQYF. Here the CDR3 DNA reads TGTGCCAGCAGCTCCGGGACTACCGAAGTAGAGCAGTACTTC.

By sample fraction, this clone is medium-sized. V and J are TRBV15 and TRBJ1-2, with 11 bases matching TRBD1. The trim removed 5 bases at V and 3 bases at J, leaving 5 bases unmatched. The CDR3 runs to 15 residues. In germline, CDR1 is LNHNV, CDR2 YYDKDF (reference sequence). The CDR3 region has the DNA TGTGCCACCAGCCAAGGACAGGGGGCGGACTATGGCTACACCTTC. Translation: CATSQGQGADYGYTF.

The rearrangement uses TRBV5-1 and TRBJ2-3; 7 bases map to TRBD2. CDR3 length equals 15 residues. The germline V gene encodes CDR1 SGHRS and CDR2 YFSETQ. Trimming at V came to 0 bases and at J to 4 bases, leaving 5 bases not matched to a gene. The CDR3: CASSLAGAGSDTQYF. CDR3 DNA: TGCGCCAGCAGCTTGGCGGGAGCGGGGTCAGATACGCAGTATTTT.

The chain couples TRBV19 to TRBJ2-5, with 9 bases matching TRBD1. The CDR3 spans 15 residues. The germline gives CDR1 LNHDA, CDR2 SQIVND (reference sequence). J gave up 5 bases and V 4 bases, and 8 bases lay outside the gene matches. CDR3 bases: TGTGCCAGTAGTACCTCAACAGGGGGCAGGGAGACCCAGTACTTC. Translated: CASSTSTGGRETQYF.

The rearrangement joins TRBV18 to TRBJ2-5; 11 bases are shared with TRBD2. Germline V gives CDR1 KGHSH, CDR2 LQKENI. CDR3 length equals 18 residues. V shed 3 bases, J shed 4 bases, and the junction held 13 bases outside the gene matches. The CDR3 region has the DNA TGTGCCAGCTCACCCGGGGGGACTAGCGGTCCCACCCGAGAGACCCAGTACTTC. It encodes CASSPGGTSGPTRETQYF.

The V gene is TRBV7-8, the J gene TRBJ1-5; no clear D. Germline lookup yields CDR1 SGHVS and CDR2 FQNEAQ. Trimming left V 1 base short and J 3 bases short, with 16 bases between. This CDR3 region has 17 residues. The CDR3 spells CASSLGVAGLDNQPQHF. CDR3 coding DNA: TGTGCCAGCAGCTTAGGGGTAGCGGGTTTGGACAATCAGCCCCAGCATTTT.

For this clone: A read error may account for a junction end that differs from germline. V is TRBV30 and J is TRBJ1-2, with 11 bases fitting TRBD1. The length of the CDR3 is 13 residues. Germline CDR1 reads GTSNPN; CDR2 reads SVGIG (reference sequence). The CDR3 DNA reads TGTGCCGGGAGGGACAGGGGGAACGATGGCTACACCTTC. Its translation is CAGRDRGNDGYTF.

V usage is TRBV3-1 (or the pseudogene TRBV3-2) and J usage is TRBJ2-5; D not resolved. Germline lookup yields CDR1 LGHDT and CDR2 YNNKEL (reference sequence). The CDR3 loop spans 15 amino acids. The V end lost 6 bases, the J end lost 5 bases, and 19 bases lay between the germline ends. CDR3 coding DNA: TGTGCCAGCAGTCATAACACAAACCACGGGGAGACCCAGTACTTC. Protein: CASSHNTNHGETQYF.

The J gene is TRBJ2-1, the V gene TRBV28; D is perhaps TRBD2 (6 bases). CDR1 and CDR2 from the germline V gene are MDHEN and SYDVKM. Trimming removed 2 bases at V and 8 bases at J, with 16 bases between. There are 15 residues in the CDR3. The CDR3 DNA sequence: TGTGCCAGCAGTTTAACCGGGACTGCAGCTGATGAGCAGTTCTTC. Protein: CASSLTGTAADEQFF.

The V and J genes are TRBV7-9 and TRBJ1-3, with D unresolved. V gave up 6 bases and J gave up 4 bases, with 10 bases separating them. CDR1 is SEHNR, CDR2 FQNEAQ, per germline (reference sequence). CDR3 length: 13 residues. In DNA, the CDR3 is TGTGCCAGCAGACCTATGAGGGGAAACACCATATATTTT. Protein sequence: CASRPMRGNTIYF.

V is TRBV10-2 and J is TRBJ2-3; D might be TRBD2 (7 bases). The CDR3 loop spans 15 amino acids. V lost 10 bases and J lost 0, with 17 bases in between. CDR1 and CDR2 (germline): WSHSY, SAAADI. The CDR3 loop is CATLPGGRSTDTQYF. In DNA, the CDR3 is TGCGCCACCCTACCGGGGGGCCGTAGCACAGATACGCAGTATTTT.

This chain links TRBV5-1 with TRBJ2-7; 8 bases map to TRBD1. Per germline, CDR1 SGHRS and CDR2 YFSETQ. Trimming cost V 2 bases and J 2 bases; bases outside gene matches: 6. The CDR3 is made up of 15 amino acids. CDR3 in DNA: TGCGCCAGCAGCTTAGGACAGGGTAATACCTACGAGCAGTACTTC. Amino acid sequence: CASSLGQGNTYEQYF.

The chain combines TRBV29-1 with TRBJ2-3; 7 bases fit TRBD1. Germline V gene sequence: CDR1 SQVTM, CDR2 ANQGSEA. V shed 0 bases, J shed 1 base, and the junction held 4 bases outside the gene matches. The CDR3 runs 15 residues. CDR3 DNA sequence: TGCAGCGTTGAAGATAGGGGGCAAGGCACAGATACGCAGTATTTT. Protein product: CSVEDRGQGTDTQYF.

This chain connects TRBV7-2 to TRBJ2-3; D is ambiguous. The ends were cut back, 1 base at V and 2 bases at J, with 4 bases in the middle. Germline values: CDR1 SGHTA, CDR2 FQGNSA. The CDR3 has 13 residues. The CDR3: CASSLDYTDTQYF. For the CDR3, the DNA is TGTGCCAGCAGCTTAGACTACACAGATACGCAGTATTTT.

The chain recombines TRBV28 with TRBJ1-5, with D uncertain. The ends were cut back, 7 bases at V and 6 bases at J, with 16 bases in the middle. There are 14 residues in the CDR3. In germline, CDR1 is MDHEN, CDR2 SYDVKM. CDR3 DNA sequence: TGTGCCAGCAATGAATTAAGGGATGGTCAGCCCCAGCATTTT. Translated: CASNELRDGQPQHF.

The chain has TRBV2 and TRBJ2-5, with D possibly being TRBD1 (5 bases). Germline V gene data show CDR1 as SNHLY and CDR2 as FYNNEI. The CDR3 covers 14 residues. V gave up 4 bases and J gave up 4 bases, with 13 bases separating them. The CDR3 coding sequence is TGTGCCAGCAGTGGGCAGGGAAACCGAGAGACCCAGTACTTC. Translated: CASSGQGNRETQYF.

This clone is a singleton in its sample. V gene TRBV4-2 combines with J gene TRBJ2-3; TRBD2 might be the D (6 bases). Germline-derived CDR1 and CDR2 are LGHNA and YNFKEQ. This CDR3 contains 19 residues. The V end was cut by 1 base, the J end by 0 bases, with 20 bases between. This chain's CDR3 is CASSQVRGGAGSSTDTQYF. DNA of the CDR3: TGTGCCAGCAGCCAAGTGCGTGGCGGAGCGGGTAGTAGCACAGATACGCAGTATTTT.

The J gene is TRBJ1-2, the V gene TRBV6-1; 10 bases agree with TRBD1. Germline V lookup: CDR1 MNHNS, CDR2 SASEGT. V lost 3 bases and J lost 0; bases outside the gene matches: 1. This CDR3 comprises 15 residues. CDR3 amino acids: CASSEGQGTNYGYTF. For the CDR3, the DNA is TGTGCCAGCAGTGAGGGACAGGGGACTAACTATGGCTACACCTTC.